This TCR beta chain comes out of a study of tumor-infiltrating lymphocytes in primary liver carcinoma. This CDR3 contains 15 residues. CDR1 SQVTM and CDR2 ANQGSEA come from the germline V gene. With V trimmed by 6 bases and J by 9 bases, 16 bases remained unmatched. Using a constant-region primer together with ProtoScript II reverse transcriptase, TCR beta cDNA was made from roughly 540 ng of total RNA. Three nested multiplex PCR rounds, a slightly modified ARM-PCR method, built the TCR beta libraries. Investigators reported that the first two PCR rounds, at 10 cycles each, used TRBV1-TRBV30 forward primers with a C-beta reverse primer. Via MiXCR, TCRdb re-called the multiplex PCR reads, giving one row per CDR3 protein. The sample yields 90,000 to 150,000 distinct CDR3 sequences, around 70% seen once. Unsorted bulk tissue (about 20-30 mg) underwent RNA and DNA co-extraction. For this clonotype: Because the CDR3 is missing its conserved closing phenylalanine or tryptophan, this is likely a read error.

This chain uses TRBV29-1 with TRBJ2-1; 8 bases are a match to TRBD2. This receptor was obtained from a woman aged 55 to 70 with primary liver carcinoma and hepatitis B virus infection. The sequenced sample was tumor-adjacent normal liver tissue. The CDR3 DNA reads TGCAGCGTCAAACTTGGGACGGGAGGGAACGGTGAGCAGTTCTTA. Its protein product is CSVKLGTGGNGEQFL.